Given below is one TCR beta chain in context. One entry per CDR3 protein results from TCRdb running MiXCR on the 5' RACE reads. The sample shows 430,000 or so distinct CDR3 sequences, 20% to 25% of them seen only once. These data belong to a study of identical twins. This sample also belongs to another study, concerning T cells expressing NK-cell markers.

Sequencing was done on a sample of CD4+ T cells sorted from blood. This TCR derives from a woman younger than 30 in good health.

The CDR3: CASSFSERVDTQYF. DNA for the CDR3: TGTGCCAGCAGCTTTAGCGAACGCGTGGATACGCAGTATTTT. This chain joins TRBV5-5 and TRBJ2-3; maybe TRBD2 (5 bases). This CDR3 contains 14 residues. V was trimmed by 2 bases and J by 6 bases, leaving 13 bases between them. Per germline, CDR1 SGHKS and CDR2 YYEKEE (reference sequence).